These 25 T cell receptor beta chains originate from one sample sequenced in a study of T cell repertoires in cytomegalovirus infection. TCRdb itself ran the reads through MiXCR, one entry per CDR3 protein. The table includes approximately 76,000 distinct CDR3 sequences, about 24% detected once. No cognate antigen is known for these TCRs. Source: CD8+ T cells from cultured PBMCs, taken from culture after CMV antigen stimulation. These receptor sequences come from a human donor in good health (CMV status not recorded). Some clones in this sample may be carry-over from other donors' samples.

This clonotype was observed at least ten times. V gene TRBV6-6 combines with J gene TRBJ2-7, with D hard to call. This CDR3 is 15 amino acids long. CDR1 is MNHNY and CDR2 is SVGAGI in the germline V gene (reference sequence). V gave up 6 bases and J gave up 0 bases, with 15 bases separating them. The CDR3 region has the DNA TGTGCCAGCAGAAAGAGAACTTCTAGCTCCTACGAGCAGTACTTC. Its protein is CASRKRTSSSYEQYF.

In its sample, this clonotype was seen a few times. CDR3 sequence reads: CASTAGQGGSPLHF. The CDR3, as DNA: TGTGCCAGTACCGCCGGACAGGGTGGTTCACCCCTCCACTTT. The chain has TRBV19 and TRBJ1-6, with 8 bases aligning to TRBD1. Germline lookup yields CDR1 LNHDA and CDR2 SQIVND (reference sequence). Germline trimming cut 7 bases from V and 9 bases from J; bases unmatched to any gene: 8. The CDR3 is 14 amino acids.

The chain couples TRBV9 to TRBJ1-3, with D maybe TRBD1 (5 bases). V lost 0 bases to trimming and J lost 4 bases, with 17 bases between them. The CDR3 contains 17 residues. The germline gives CDR1 SGDLS, CDR2 YYNGEE. Here the CDR3 reads CASSVGGDLRSGNTIYF. CDR3 nucleotides: TGTGCCAGCAGCGTAGGGGGGGACCTAAGATCCGGAAACACCATATATTTT. Supplemented by reference TRBV9 and TRBJ1-3, the full variable domain reads DSGVTQTPKHLITATGQRVTLRCSPRSGDLSVYWYQQSLDQGLQFLIQYYNGEERAKGNILERFSAQQFPDLHSELNLSSLELGDSALYFCASSVGGDLRSGNTIYFGEGSWLTVV.

Many counts were recorded for this clonotype. Written as DNA, the CDR3 is TGTGCCAGCAGCTTGGCTTCAGGGGGCGCGGGATTTGGCAATCAGCCCCAGCATTTT. Translating gives CASSLASGGAGFGNQPQHF. J is TRBJ1-5 and V is TRBV5-6, with 8 nucleotides matching TRBD1. Germline V gene sequence: CDR1 SGHDT, CDR2 YYEEEE. The length of the CDR3 is 19 residues. V shed 0 bases and J 2 bases; nucleotides not matched to a gene: 13.

The rearrangement uses TRBV15 and TRBJ2-2; D is unresolved. This CDR3 spans 16 amino acids. Trimming shortened V by 7 bases and J by 1 base, and 16 bases separated the two germline ends. Germline V CDR1 and CDR2: LNHNV, YYDKDF (reference sequence). The CDR3: CATTRPGSMNTGELFF. In DNA, the CDR3 is TGTGCCACCACCAGGCCAGGCTCCATGAACACCGGGGAGCTGTTTTTT.

This clonotype was counted ten times or more. V is TRBV14 and J is TRBJ1-1; D might be TRBD1 (5 bases). The CDR3 loop spans 17 amino acids. Trimming removed 0 bases from V and 0 bases from J, with 14 bases in between. The germline V gene has CDR1 SGHDN and CDR2 FVKESK. The CDR3 region is CASSQDSPWGLNTEAFF. The CDR3 DNA reads TGTGCCAGCAGCCAAGACTCCCCCTGGGGACTGAACACTGAAGCTTTCTTT.

The rearrangement links TRBV15 to TRBJ1-3; D ambiguous. V shed 0 bases and J shed 8 bases, with 11 bases lying between them. The CDR3 spans 14 residues. From germline, CDR1 is LNHNV and CDR2 YYDKDF (reference sequence). The CDR3 DNA reads as TGTGCCACCAGCAGAGATCGTCGCGTGGACACCATATATTTT. Encoded protein: CATSRDRRVDTIYF.

The genes are TRBV20-1 and TRBJ2-1; D perhaps matches TRBD1 (7 bases). Germline loops: CDR1 DFQATT, CDR2 SNEGSKA (reference sequence). Trimming removed 1 base at V and 5 bases at J, with 15 bases between. This CDR3 region has 15 residues. DNA for the CDR3: TGCAGTGCTAGAGCGGAGGGACAGAGAAACAATGAGCAGTTCTTC. Protein: CSARAEGQRNNEQFF.

This clonotype has more than one count but fewer than ten. The chain links TRBV10-2 to TRBJ2-3; D perhaps matches TRBD2 (5 bases). Per the germline V gene, CDR1 is WSHSY and CDR2 is SAAADI. The CDR3 has 15 residues. Trimming took off 2 bases at V and 2 bases at J, with 11 bases between the two ends. Written as DNA, the CDR3 is TGCGCCAGCAGTGAGAACGGGGTAAACACAGATACGCAGTATTTT. It yields the protein CASSENGVNTDTQYF.

This clonotype was found once. The chain combines TRBV6-1 with TRBJ2-7; D is perhaps TRBD1 or TRBD2 (5 bases each). Trimming took 4 bases from V and 6 from J, leaving 13 bases between them. Germline assignment: CDR1 MNHNS and CDR2 SASEGT. The CDR3 has 13 residues. The CDR3 region has the DNA TGTGCCAGCAGTGGAGTATTGAGGGGCGAGCAGTACTTC. It yields the protein CASSGVLRGEQYF.

Only a few counts were recorded for this clonotype. The V call is TRBV5-6, the J call TRBJ2-1; D perhaps matches TRBD2 (6 bases). Trimming removed 3 bases from V and 3 bases from J, with 16 bases in between. The CDR3 is made up of 16 amino acids. The germline CDR1 and CDR2 sequences are SGHDT and YYEEEE. Here the CDR3 DNA reads TGTGCCAGCAGCTCCGACCGGGACTGGCTCTACAATGAGCAGTTCTTC. Protein product: CASSSDRDWLYNEQFF.

This clonotype turned up a few times. The CDR3 loop reads CASSQVAGWREDTQYF. The CDR3 nucleotides read TGCGCCAGCAGCCAAGTAGCAGGGTGGAGGGAGGATACGCAGTATTTT. The chain couples TRBV4-3 to TRBJ2-3; tentatively, D is TRBD2 (6 bases). CDR3 length: 16 residues. V lost 1 base, J lost 6 bases, and 17 bases lay in between. CDR1 LGHNA and CDR2 YSLEER come from the germline V gene.

This chain links TRBV9 with TRBJ1-2; possibly TRBD1 for D (5 bases). The CDR3 runs to 15 residues. The V gene lost 4 bases and the J gene lost 2 bases, with 15 bases spanning the gap. Per germline, CDR1 SGDLS and CDR2 YYNGEE. The CDR3 DNA reads as TGTGCCAGCAGCCCCGCGGGGACCGTAAACTATGGCTACACCTTC. Translating it yields CASSPAGTVNYGYTF. Looking up the rest from reference TRBV9 and TRBJ1-2 gives the full variable domain: DSGVTQTPKHLITATGQRVTLRCSPRSGDLSVYWYQQSLDQGLQFLIQYYNGEERAKGNILERFSAQQFPDLHSELNLSSLELGDSALYFCASSPAGTVNYGYTFGSGTRLTVV.

This clonotype was counted at least ten times. The V call is TRBV11-2, the J call TRBJ2-1; possibly TRBD2 for D (5 bases). The V end lost 2 bases, the J end lost 1 base, and 15 bases lay between the germline ends. The CDR3 extends over 17 amino acids. Germline loops: CDR1 SGHAT, CDR2 FQNNGV. CDR3 sequence: CASSLRPVGVSYNEQFF. DNA for the CDR3: TGTGCCAGCAGCTTAAGACCAGTGGGAGTTTCCTACAATGAGCAGTTCTTC.

This clonotype has ten or more counts. This chain joins TRBV7-2 and TRBJ2-1; no reliable D call. The V gene lost 5 bases and the J gene lost 7 bases, with 21 bases spanning the gap. In germline, CDR1 is SGHTA, CDR2 FQGNSA. This CDR3 has 16 amino acids. CDR3 loop: CASSTRIGLGGNEQFF. CDR3 in DNA: TGTGCCAGCAGCACCCGTATCGGGCTAGGTGGTAATGAGCAGTTCTTC.

This clonotype was seen a handful of times. This sequence joins TRBV5-1 and TRBJ2-7, with TRBD2 matching over 11 bases. The germline V gene encodes CDR1 SGHRS and CDR2 YFSETQ. The CDR3 spans 20 residues. After removal of 3 bases from V and 6 bases from J, the junction contained 23 bases not matched to a gene. The CDR3 sequence is CASSYFADEGLAAPGAEQYF. Written as DNA, the CDR3 is TGCGCCAGCAGCTATTTCGCCGATGAGGGACTAGCGGCGCCGGGTGCCGAGCAGTACTTC. The full variable domain, its missing parts supplied by reference TRBV5-1 and TRBJ2-7, is KAGVTQTPRYLIKTRGQQVTLSCSPISGHRSVSWYQQTPGQGLQFLFEYFSETQRNKGNFPGRFSGRQFSNSRSEMNVSTLELGDSALYLCASSYFADEGLAAPGAEQYFGPGTRLTVT.

The gene calls are TRBV5-1 and TRBJ2-2; the match to TRBD1 covers 9 bases. The CDR3 totals 16 residues. V was clipped by 4 bases and J by 6 bases; unmatched bases: 10. CDR1 is SGHRS and CDR2 is YFSETQ in the germline V gene. The CDR3 sequence is CASSPGDREEAGELFF. The CDR3 DNA is TGCGCCAGCAGCCCTGGGGACAGGGAAGAAGCCGGGGAGCTGTTTTTT.

In this sample, this clonotype turned up a few times. The chain uses TRBV6-6 and TRBJ1-1, with 7 bases matching TRBD1. The CDR3 is 16 residues long. The trim removed 1 base at V and 1 base at J, leaving 6 bases unmatched. Germline CDR1 reads MNHNY; CDR2 reads SVGAGI (reference sequence). CDR3: CASSYLEAGGNTEAFF. The CDR3 nucleotides read TGTGCCAGCAGTTACTTGGAGGCAGGGGGGAACACTGAAGCTTTCTTT.

There are a few counts of this clonotype. The chain couples TRBV5-5 to TRBJ1-5, with D possibly matching TRBD1 (5 bases). Germline V CDR1 and CDR2: SGHKS, YYEKEE (reference sequence). The CDR3 is made up of 16 amino acids. Trimming left V 3 bases short and J 3 bases short, with 16 bases between. Here the CDR3 DNA reads TGTGCCAGCAGCTCCGGCGGGGCAGGGCTCAATCAGCCCCAGCATTTT. It specifies CASSSGGAGLNQPQHF.

This clonotype was detected a few times. This chain uses TRBV27 with TRBJ1-2; no clear D. V dropped 3 bases and J dropped 0 bases, with 5 bases sitting between them. Germline V lookup: CDR1 MNHEY, CDR2 SMNVEV (reference sequence). This CDR3 is 13 amino acids long. The CDR3 protein is CASSFSSNYGYTF. CDR3 in DNA: TGTGCCAGCAGTTTCTCTTCTAACTATGGCTACACCTTC.

CDR3 coding DNA: TGCAGTGCTGCTTCTGGGGGCCTCTATGGCTACACCTTC. Its translation: CSAASGGLYGYTF. This chain connects TRBV20-1 to TRBJ1-2; weak D call: TRBD1 (6 bases). Germline V gives CDR1 DFQATT, CDR2 SNEGSKA (reference sequence). The CDR3 loop spans 13 amino acids. Trimming took off 5 bases at V and 4 bases at J, with 14 bases between the two ends.

Only a few counts were recorded for this clonotype. This chain uses TRBV25-1 with TRBJ2-3, with D possibly TRBD1 on 6 matching bases. Germline V gene data show CDR1 as MGHDK and CDR2 as SYGVNS. This CDR3 is built from 16 residues. V lost 3 bases and J lost 2, with 15 bases in between. The CDR3 sequence: CASSDSYREITDTQYF. The CDR3 DNA reads as TGTGCCAGCAGTGACTCGTACAGGGAGATCACAGATACGCAGTATTTT. The variable domain in full, with the rest retrieved from reference TRBV25-1 and TRBJ2-3, is EADIYQTPRYLVIGTGKKITLECSQTMGHDKMYWYQQDPGMELHLIHYSYGVNSTEKGDLSSESTVSRIRTEHFPLTLESARPSHTSQYLCASSDSYREITDTQYFGPGTRLTVL.

The chain is built from TRBV25-1 and TRBJ2-3; the match to TRBD1 covers 10 bases. CDR3 length equals 19 residues. The germline gives CDR1 MGHDK, CDR2 SYGVNS. J was trimmed by 2 bases and V by 0 bases; bases with no gene match: 11. CDR3 region: CASSEYDPGTGEITDTQYF. In DNA form, the CDR3 reads TGTGCCAGCAGTGAATATGATCCCGGGACAGGGGAGATCACAGATACGCAGTATTTT.

The V call is TRBV28, the J call TRBJ1-5, with TRBD1 as a possible D gene (5 bases). The germline CDR1 and CDR2 sequences are MDHEN and SYDVKM. V lost 6 bases and J 4 bases, leaving 10 bases between the germline ends. This CDR3 has 13 amino acids. CDR3 residues: CASRTTENQPQHF. The CDR3 DNA sequence: TGTGCCAGCAGAACGACAGAGAATCAGCCCCAGCATTTT.

A few counts support this clonotype. The rearrangement uses TRBV24-1 and TRBJ1-5; TRBD1 aligns across 7 bases. The CDR3 has 16 amino acids. The V segment lost 5 bases and the J segment 5 bases; nucleotides outside the gene matches: 11. Germline CDR1 reads KGHDR; CDR2 reads SFDVKD. In DNA, the CDR3 is TGTGCCACCAGTGGCAATCCGGGACAGCCTGATCAGCCCCAGCATTTT. Translated, it gives CATSGNPGQPDQPQHF.